One sample yielded the 19 T cell receptor beta chains listed below, sequenced in a study of T cell responses to AZD1222 COVID-19 vaccine. Assay used: immunoSEQ multiplex PCR; TCRdb lists only in-frame clones, some missing. The sample consists of about 120,000 clones, approximately 90% of them appearing once. The starting material was peripheral blood, obtained on day 0 of AZD1222 vaccination. The receptors derive from an adult in good health.

As for this clone: Distinct nucleotide sequences in the sample also encode this CDR3. In DNA, the CDR3 is TGTGCCAGCAGCGTTGGGACAGGGGGCAGGTACGAGCAGTACTTC. Translation gives CASSVGTGGRYEQYF. The V and J genes are TRBV9 and TRBJ2-7; 12 bases align to TRBD1. Germline loops: CDR1 SGDLS, CDR2 YYNGEE. The CDR3 totals 15 residues. After removal of 2 bases from V and 4 bases from J, the junction contained 4 bases not matched to a gene.

The chain carries TRBV9 and TRBJ2-7; no firm D call. The CDR3 is made up of 10 amino acids. Germline loops: CDR1 SGDLS, CDR2 YYNGEE. Trimming shortened V by 4 bases and J by 4 bases, and 3 bases separated the two germline ends. CDR3 amino acids: CASSRYEQYF. In DNA, the CDR3 is TGTGCCAGCAGCCGTTACGAGCAGTACTTC.

V usage is TRBV5-6 and J usage is TRBJ1-5; TRBD1 agrees at 9 bases. Trimming took 4 bases from V and 1 from J; bases not matched to a gene: 3. The germline V gene has CDR1 SGHDT and CDR2 YYEEEE. This CDR3 spans 15 amino acids. CDR3 sequence: CASSRTGASNQPQHF. The DNA of the CDR3 is TGTGCCAGCAGCCGGACAGGGGCGAGCAATCAGCCCCAGCATTTT.

This chain joins TRBV6-9 and TRBJ2-7, with D hard to call. The CDR3 runs 12 residues. The V end lost 3 bases, the J end lost 3 bases, and 6 bases lay between the germline ends. Germline V gene data show CDR1 as MNHGY and CDR2 as SVAAGI. CDR3 sequence (DNA): TGTGCCAGCAGTTACGAGATCTACGAGCAGTACTTC. This gives the protein CASSYEIYEQYF.

The gene calls are TRBV24-1 and TRBJ2-7; possible D gene TRBD1, 6 bases. CDR1 is KGHDR, CDR2 SFDVKD, per germline. V dropped 6 bases and J dropped 3 bases, with 14 bases sitting between them. This CDR3 spans 14 amino acids. This chain's CDR3 is CATSPRDKDYEQYF. The CDR3 DNA reads TGTGCCACCAGTCCCCGGGACAAAGACTACGAGCAGTACTTC.

The chain carries TRBV7-9 and TRBJ1-4; D unclear. Looked up from germline, CDR1 is SEHNR and CDR2 is FQNEAQ (reference sequence). The germline V and J ends were trimmed by 5 bases and 12 bases, with 16 bases remaining between them. The CDR3 is made up of 13 amino acids. The CDR3 DNA is TGTGCCAGCAGCGAATCAGGACGAGACCAACTGTTTTTT. Its translation is CASSESGRDQLFF.

V usage is TRBV6-2 or TRBV6-3 and J usage is TRBJ1-1; weak D call: TRBD1 (5 bases). Trimming removed 2 bases from V and 6 bases from J, with 13 bases in between. CDR3 length: 14 amino acids. Germline V gives CDR1 MNHEY, CDR2 SVGEGT. The CDR3 is CASSYRPGGAEAFF. The DNA for the CDR3 is TGTGCCAGCAGTTACCGTCCGGGGGGGGCTGAAGCTTTCTTT.

This sequence joins TRBV6-1 and TRBJ2-7; the D gene is possibly TRBD1 (6 bases). The V and J ends lost 3 bases and 6 bases respectively, with 18 bases between them. Germline lookup yields CDR1 MNHNS and CDR2 SASEGT. The CDR3 length is 15 residues. The CDR3 reads CASSDQGTGRGEQYF. DNA of the CDR3: TGTGCCAGCAGTGATCAGGGTACAGGGAGAGGCGAGCAGTACTTC.

A remark on this clone: The junction does not match germline at one end; this may be a read error. The chain couples TRBV7-7 to TRBJ2-1; no firm D call. The CDR3 sequence is 14 residues long. The germline V gene encodes CDR1 SSHAT and CDR2 FNYEAQ (reference sequence). CDR3 sequence (DNA): TGTGCTAGCACCCCATTGCCGGGCTCCAATGAGCAGTTCTTC. Its translation: CASTPLPGSNEQFF.

The sample holds one count of this clone. V and J are TRBV4-3 and TRBJ2-3, with 8 bases lining up with TRBD1. Per the germline V gene, CDR1 is LGHNA and CDR2 is YSLEER. The J segment lost 3 bases and the V segment lost 1 base, leaving 12 bases of the junction unmatched. This CDR3 has 18 amino acids. CDR3 sequence (DNA): TGCGCCAGCAGCCAAGCTTATCGGCCGGGACAGGTAACAGATACGCAGTATTTT. This translates into CASSQAYRPGQVTDTQYF.

V gene TRBV19 combines with J gene TRBJ1-3, with D hard to call. Trimming cost V 3 bases and J 4 bases, with 16 bases left between them. Germline CDR1 reads LNHDA; CDR2 reads SQIVND (reference sequence). This CDR3 comprises 16 residues. Written as DNA, the CDR3 is TGTGCCAGTAGTATCCCCACCGGGGTATCAGGAAACACCATATATTTT. Translated: CASSIPTGVSGNTIYF. Full variable domain (rest looked up from reference TRBV19 and TRBJ1-3): DGGITQSPKYLFRKEGQNVTLSCEQNLNHDAMYWYRQDPGQGLRLIYYSQIVNDFQKGDIAEGYSVSREKKESFPLTVTSAQKNPTAFYLCASSIPTGVSGNTIYFGEGSWLTVV.

The V gene is TRBV19, the J gene TRBJ2-7; the D is unclear. V was clipped by 6 bases and J by 0 bases, with 15 bases between them. This CDR3 has 15 residues. Germline V gives CDR1 LNHDA, CDR2 SQIVND (reference sequence). This CDR3 is CASSISRSSSYEQYF. The CDR3 DNA reads as TGTGCCAGTAGCATTTCCCGGTCGAGCTCCTACGAGCAGTACTTC.

The chain recombines TRBV7-9 with TRBJ1-3, with TRBD1 matching 7 bases. The V and J ends lost 4 bases and 0 bases, in that order; junction bases with no gene match: 9. The CDR3 runs to 17 residues. The germline V gene has CDR1 SEHNR and CDR2 FQNEAQ (reference sequence). The CDR3: CASSSRTGYLSGNTIYF. CDR3 in DNA: TGTGCCAGCAGCTCCAGGACAGGTTATCTCTCTGGAAACACCATATATTTT. Full variable domain (remainder filled in from reference TRBV7-9 and TRBJ1-3): DTGVSQNPRHKITKRGQNVTFRCDPISEHNRLYWYRQTLGQGPEFLTYFQNEAQLEKSRLLSDRFSAERPKGSFSTLEIQRTEQGDSAMYLCASSSRTGYLSGNTIYFGEGSWLTVV.

This chain's CDR3 is CASSGTGYEQYF. The CDR3 DNA sequence: TGTGCCAGCAGCGGGACAGGGTACGAGCAGTACTTC. The chain has TRBV5-5 and TRBJ2-7; 9 bases are a match to TRBD1. Germline V gene lookup returns CDR1 SGHKS and CDR2 YYEKEE (reference sequence). V shed 4 bases, J shed 4 bases, and the junction held 0 bases outside the gene matches. The CDR3 loop spans 12 amino acids.

The J gene is TRBJ1-5, the V gene TRBV2; unclear D gene. CDR3 length: 15 amino acids. CDR1 is SNHLY and CDR2 is FYNNEI in the germline V gene. V was trimmed by 7 bases and J by 0 bases, leaving 13 bases between them. The CDR3 DNA sequence: TGTGCCAGCACCGACGGATTCTATAGCAATCAGCCCCAGCATTTT. Its translation is CASTDGFYSNQPQHF.

The gene calls are TRBV5-6 and TRBJ2-3; a weak D match, TRBD2 (6 bases). V was clipped by 0 bases and J by 2 bases, with 16 bases between them. This CDR3 contains 17 residues. Germline loops: CDR1 SGHDT, CDR2 YYEEEE. CDR3 amino acids: CASSLEGWGVHTDTQYF. The CDR3 region has the DNA TGTGCCAGCAGCTTGGAGGGGTGGGGGGTCCACACAGATACGCAGTATTTT.

Written as DNA, the CDR3 is TGTGCCAGCAGGGTAGGGATTATCAGCTCCTACGAGCAGTACTTC. This codes for CASRVGIISSYEQYF. The chain uses TRBV6-5 and TRBJ2-7; D remains unclear. The CDR3 is 15 residues long. Trimming pared 6 bases from V and 0 bases from J, leaving 15 bases between. Germline CDR1 and CDR2: MNHEY and SVGAGI.

This clone is a singleton in its sample. The chain joins TRBV7-9 to TRBJ1-4; D gene ambiguous. The germline V and J ends were trimmed by 5 bases and 8 bases, with 12 bases remaining between them. Germline V lookup: CDR1 SEHNR, CDR2 FQNEAQ (reference sequence). The CDR3 runs 13 residues. As DNA, the CDR3 is TGTGCCAGCAGCGCCCACGCGGCGGAAAAACTGTTTTTT. This encodes CASSAHAAEKLFF.

This clone was observed a single time. The chain joins TRBV6-5 to TRBJ1-1; D is undetermined. The CDR3 extends over 13 amino acids. Deletions cut 7 bases from V and 2 bases from J, with 11 bases between. Germline loops: CDR1 MNHEY, CDR2 SVGAGI. CDR3 bases: TGTGCCAGCAAGGCTACAAGAAACACTGAAGCTTTCTTT. Translating it yields CASKATRNTEAFF.